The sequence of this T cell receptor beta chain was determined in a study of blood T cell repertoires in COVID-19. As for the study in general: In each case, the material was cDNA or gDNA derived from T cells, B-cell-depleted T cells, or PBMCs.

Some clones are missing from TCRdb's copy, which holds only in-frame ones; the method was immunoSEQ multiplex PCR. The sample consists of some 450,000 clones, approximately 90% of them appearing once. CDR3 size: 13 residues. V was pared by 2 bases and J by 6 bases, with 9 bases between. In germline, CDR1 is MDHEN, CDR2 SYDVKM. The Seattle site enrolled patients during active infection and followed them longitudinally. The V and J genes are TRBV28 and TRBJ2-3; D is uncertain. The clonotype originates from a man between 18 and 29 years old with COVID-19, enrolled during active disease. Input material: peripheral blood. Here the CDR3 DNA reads TGTGCCAGCAGTTTACGCTTCCGGGATACGCAGTATTTT. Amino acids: CASSLRFRDTQYF.